This TCR beta chain comes out of a study of blood T cell repertoires in COVID-19. Study summary: Some COVID-19 samples were acute and others convalescent; all came from the United States, Italy and Spain. Sources were T cells, B-cell-depleted T cells, or PBMCs; the material itself was cDNA or gDNA.

The CDR3 has 14 residues. The germline CDR1 and CDR2 sequences are SNHLY and FYNNEI. V was clipped by 6 bases and J by 5 bases; unmatched bases: 8. Authors' methods: How many nucleated cells were present was estimated from reference gene primer amplification. Here immunoSEQ multiplex PCR was the method, and the copy in TCRdb shows in-frame clones only, minus some. That table furnishes V, J and clone size, whereas the DNA furnished D and trimming. The data contain 100,000 or so clones, about 85% of them singletons. The chain recombines TRBV2 with TRBJ2-5; 8 positions match TRBD2. The sequencing input was peripheral blood. The origin of this receptor is a woman aged 70-85 years with active or convalescent COVID-19. The CDR3 DNA sequence: TGTGCCAGCAGGGAACGGGGGGGCCGGGAGACCCAGTACTTC. It yields the protein CASRERGGRETQYF.